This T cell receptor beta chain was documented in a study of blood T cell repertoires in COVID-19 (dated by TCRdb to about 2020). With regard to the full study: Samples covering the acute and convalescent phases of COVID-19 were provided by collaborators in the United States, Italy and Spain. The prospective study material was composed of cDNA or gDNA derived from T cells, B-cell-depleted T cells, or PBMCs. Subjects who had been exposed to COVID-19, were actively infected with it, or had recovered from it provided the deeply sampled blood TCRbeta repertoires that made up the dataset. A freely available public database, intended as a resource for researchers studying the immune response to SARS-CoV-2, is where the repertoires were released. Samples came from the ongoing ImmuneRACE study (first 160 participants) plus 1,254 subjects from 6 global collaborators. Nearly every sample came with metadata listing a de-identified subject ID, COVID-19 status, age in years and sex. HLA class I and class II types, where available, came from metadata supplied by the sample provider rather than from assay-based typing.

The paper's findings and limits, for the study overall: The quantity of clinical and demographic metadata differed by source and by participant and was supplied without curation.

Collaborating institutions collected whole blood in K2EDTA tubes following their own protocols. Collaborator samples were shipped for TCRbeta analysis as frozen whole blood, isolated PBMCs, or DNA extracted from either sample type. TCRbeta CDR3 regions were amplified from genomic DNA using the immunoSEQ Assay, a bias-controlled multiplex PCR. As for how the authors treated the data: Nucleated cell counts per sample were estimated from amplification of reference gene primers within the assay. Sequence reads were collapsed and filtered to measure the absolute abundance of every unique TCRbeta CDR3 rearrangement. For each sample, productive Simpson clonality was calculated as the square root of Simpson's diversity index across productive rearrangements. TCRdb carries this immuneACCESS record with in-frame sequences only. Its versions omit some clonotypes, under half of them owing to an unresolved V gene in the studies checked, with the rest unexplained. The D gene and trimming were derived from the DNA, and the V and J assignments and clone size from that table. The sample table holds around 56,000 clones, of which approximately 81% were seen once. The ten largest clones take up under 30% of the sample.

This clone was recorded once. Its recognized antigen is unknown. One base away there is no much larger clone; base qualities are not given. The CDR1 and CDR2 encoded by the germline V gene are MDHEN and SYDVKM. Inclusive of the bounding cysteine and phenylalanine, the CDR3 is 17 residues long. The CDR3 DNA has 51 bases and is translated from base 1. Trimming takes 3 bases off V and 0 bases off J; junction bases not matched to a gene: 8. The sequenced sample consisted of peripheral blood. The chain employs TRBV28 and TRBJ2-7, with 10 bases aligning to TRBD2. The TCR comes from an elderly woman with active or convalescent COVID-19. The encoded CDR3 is CASSFVSGGPHSYEQYF. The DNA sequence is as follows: TGTGCCAGCAGTTTTGTTAGCGGGGGGCCACACTCCTACGAGCAGTACTTC. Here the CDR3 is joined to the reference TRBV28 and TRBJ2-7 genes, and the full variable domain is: DVKVTQSSRYLVKRTGEKVFLECVQDMDHENMFWYRQDPGLGLRLIYFSYDVKMKEKGDIPEGYSVSREKKERFSLILESASTNQTSMYLCASSFVSGGPHSYEQYFGPGTRLTVT.